A single sample is the source of the 10 T cell receptor beta chains below, sequenced in a study of Ad26.COV2.S vaccination and SARS-CoV-2 variants. The protocol was immunoSEQ multiplex PCR, while the TCRdb copy is restricted to in-frame clones and leaves out a portion. The table lists more than 300,000 clones, approximately 86% of them singletons. Noted treatment: 15 to 20 received Ad26.COV2.S at low or high dose, single or two shots; 5 received placebo; per-sample allocation not given. Day 63 after the first injection of vaccine or placebo was the sampling time. The sequencing here drew on peripheral blood, taken in a trial of Ad26.COV2.S vaccine versus placebo. These receptors all come from a person aged 18-65 years who received the Ad26.COV2.S COVID-19 vaccine or a placebo.

The V gene is TRBV29-1, the J gene TRBJ1-1, with D possibly TRBD1 on 5 matching bases. Germline-derived CDR1 and CDR2 are SQVTM and ANQGSEA. The CDR3 sequence is 13 residues long. Trimming took 7 bases from V and 1 from J, leaving 13 bases between them. CDR3 sequence: CSGGLYANTEAFF. The DNA of the CDR3 is TGCAGCGGGGGACTGTATGCGAACACTGAAGCTTTCTTT.

The V and J genes are TRBV11-2 and TRBJ2-3; 7 positions match TRBD2. In germline, CDR1 is SGHAT, CDR2 FQNNGV. This CDR3 comprises 13 residues. After removal of 10 bases from V and 0 bases from J, the junction contained 4 bases not matched to a gene. The CDR3: CATQRDSTDTQYF. The CDR3 DNA sequence: TGTGCCACCCAGCGGGATAGCACAGATACGCAGTATTTT. The full variable domain, rest sourced from reference TRBV11-2 and TRBJ2-3, is EAGVAQSPRYKIIEKRQSVAFWCNPISGHATLYWYQQILGQGPKLLIQFQNNGVVDDSQLPKDRFSAERLKGVDSTLKIQPAKLEDSAVYLCATQRDSTDTQYFGPGTRLTVL.

The chain uses TRBV4-3 and TRBJ2-2, with D tentatively TRBD1 (5 bases). From germline, CDR1 is LGHNA and CDR2 YSLEER. The CDR3 covers 15 residues. The V gene lost 0 bases and the J gene lost 6 bases, with 11 bases spanning the gap. CDR3 amino acids: CASSQEGGRAGELFF. CDR3 in DNA: TGCGCCAGCAGCCAAGAAGGCGGCAGGGCCGGGGAGCTGTTTTTT.

The chain is built from TRBV2 and TRBJ2-3; 7 bases map to TRBD2. Germline-derived CDR1 and CDR2 are SNHLY and FYNNEI. The CDR3 consists of 14 residues. Losses at the gene ends were 6 bases for V and 2 bases for J; bases not matched to a gene: 5. This chain's CDR3 is CASSNGGITDTQYF. DNA for the CDR3: TGTGCCAGCAGCAACGGGGGGATCACAGATACGCAGTATTTT.

The rearrangement links TRBV5-6 to TRBJ2-7; D call uncertain. The CDR3 totals 12 residues. V lost 3 bases and J 2 bases, leaving 6 bases between the germline ends. Germline CDR1 is SGHDT and CDR2 is YYEEEE. The DNA for the CDR3 is TGTGCCAGCAGCTCGGTTGCCTACGAGCAGTACTTC. It encodes CASSSVAYEQYF. Filled out from reference TRBV5-6 and TRBJ2-7, the complete variable domain reads DAGVTQSPTHLIKTRGQQVTLRCSPKSGHDTVSWYQQALGQGPQFIFQYYEEEERQRGNFPDRFSGHQFPNYSSELNVNALLLGDSALYLCASSSVAYEQYFGPGTRLTVT.

This chain joins TRBV30 and TRBJ2-6; the D is unclear. Germline lookup yields CDR1 GTSNPN and CDR2 SVGIG (reference sequence). Trimming removed 6 bases from V and 4 bases from J, with 13 bases in between. The CDR3 loop spans 14 amino acids. The CDR3 protein is CACVPIRGANVLTF. CDR3 coding DNA: TGTGCCTGCGTCCCGATCCGAGGGGCCAACGTCCTGACTTTC.

This chain uses TRBV6-2 or TRBV6-3 with TRBJ2-7; a weak D match, TRBD1 (5 bases). Germline loops: CDR1 MNHEY, CDR2 SVGEGT. This CDR3 has 17 amino acids. V dropped 0 bases and J dropped 0 bases, with 15 bases sitting between them. The CDR3 nucleotides are TGTGCCAGCAGTTACTCCGGACAAACTTCTCCCTCCTACGAGCAGTACTTC. Translated: CASSYSGQTSPSYEQYF.

In DNA form, the CDR3 reads TGTGCCAGCAGGGGATCCTTCTCTGGAAACACCATATATTTT. Its protein product is CASRGSFSGNTIYF. V is TRBV6-5 and J is TRBJ1-3; no firm D call. CDR3 size: 14 residues. The V gene lost 6 bases and the J gene lost 0 bases, with 9 bases spanning the gap. Germline V gives CDR1 MNHEY, CDR2 SVGAGI.

The chain carries TRBV24-1 and TRBJ2-3; TRBD1 matches 9 bases. Trimming took 7 bases from V and 0 from J; bases not matched to a gene: 10. CDR3 size: 17 residues. Germline V lookup: CDR1 KGHDR, CDR2 SFDVKD. In DNA form, the CDR3 reads TGTGCCACCAGCGGTAGGTCCGGGACAGGGAGCACAGATACGCAGTATTTT. This sequence encodes CATSGRSGTGSTDTQYF.

This clone was observed a handful of times. J is TRBJ1-5 and V is TRBV7-9, with 7 positions matching TRBD1. The CDR3 runs 14 residues. J was trimmed by 6 bases and V by 4 bases; bases with no gene match: 6. Germline lookup yields CDR1 SEHNR and CDR2 FQNEAQ (reference sequence). Written as DNA, the CDR3 is TGTGCCAGCAGCTGGGACAGTGAGAGTCAGCCCCAGCATTTT. It encodes CASSWDSESQPQHF.